The rows below give T cell receptor beta chains drawn from one sample of a study of technical replicates of blood from a few donors. Data came from immunoSEQ multiplex PCR; TCRdb stores just in-frame clones and leaves some out. This sample has 75,000 to 85,000 clones; around four fifths occur once, and the top ten carry around 3.9%. The source material was PBMCs. These receptors all stem from a human donor in good health. Some clones in this sample may be carry-over from other donors' samples. Each CDR3 is given with its conserved first and last residue. Fields, in order: J gene, V gene, clone size, D gene, CDR3 protein, CDR3 DNA. The D gene is left open where the match is weak. Size values are once, few and many counts, or a class for expanded clones, and some rows have none.

>TRBJ2-1|TRBV18|.|TRBD2
CASSTSGSSYNEQFF
TGTGCCAGCTCAACTAGCGGGTCCTCCTACAATGAGCAGTTCTTC
>TRBJ2-7|TRBV4-3|.|TRBD2
CASSQDSLAVSYEQYF
TGCGCCAGCAGCCAAGACTCTCTAGCGGTCTCCTACGAGCAGTACTTC
>TRBJ2-1|TRBV30|.|TRBD2
CARTSGNFAQFF
TGTGCCAGGACTAGCGGGAACTTCGCGCAGTTCTTC
>TRBJ2-1|TRBV6-5|.|TRBD1
CASSRTGADYNEQFF
TGTGCCAGCAGTAGGACAGGGGCCGACTACAATGAGCAGTTCTTC
>TRBJ1-2|TRBV19|.|TRBD1
CASSPWTGDYGYTF
TGTGCCAGTAGTCCCTGGACAGGGGACTATGGCTACACCTTC
>TRBJ2-7|TRBV4-2|.|.
CASSQVLGAPYEQYF
TGTGCCAGCAGCCAAGTTTTGGGAGCCCCCTACGAGCAGTACTTC
>TRBJ1-2|TRBV18|.|.
CASSPSTPSHRGMGAYGYTF
TGTGCCAGCTCACCTAGTACCCCATCCCATCGGGGGATGGGAGCTTATGGCTACACCTTC
>TRBJ1-1|TRBV5-1|few|.
CASSLNGGPEAFF
TGCGCCAGCAGCTTAAACGGGGGTCCTGAAGCTTTCTTT
>TRBJ2-6|TRBV5-1|once|.
CASSLQGSGANVLTF
TGCGCCAGCAGCTTACAGGGCTCTGGGGCCAACGTCCTGACTTTC
>TRBJ2-3|TRBV5-1|.|TRBD2
CASSLGGGRTDTQYF
TGCGCCAGCAGCTTGGGGGGAGGGCGCACAGATACGCAGTATTTT
>TRBJ1-2|TRBV9|.|.
CASSVGGGNHGYTF
TGTGCCAGCAGCGTAGGTGGAGGGAACCATGGCTACACCTTC
>TRBJ2-1|TRBV6-4|.|TRBD2
CASSDSGGAFSEQFF
TGTGCCAGCAGTGACAGCGGGGGGGCCTTTAGTGAGCAGTTCTTC
>TRBJ2-1|TRBV2|.|TRBD1
CASGRDRGFNEQFF
TGTGCCAGCGGCCGGGACAGGGGTTTCAATGAGCAGTTCTTC
>TRBJ1-2|TRBV2|.|.
CATTDWNYGYTF
TGTGCCACGACGGACTGGAACTATGGCTACACCTTC
>TRBJ1-2|TRBV5-4|.|TRBD1
CASSSGTENGGYGYTF
TGTGCCAGCAGCTCCGGGACAGAAAACGGGGGCTATGGCTACACCTTC
>TRBJ1-5|TRBV6-5|.|.
CASSYIQGPHQPQHF
TGTGCCAGCAGTTACATACAGGGTCCACATCAGCCCCAGCATTTT
>TRBJ2-1|TRBV29-1|.|.
CSVERVTSHEQFF
TGCAGCGTTGAACGGGTGACCTCTCATGAGCAGTTCTTC
>TRBJ2-2|TRBV7-7|.|TRBD1
CASSRDRGLGGELFF
TGTGCCAGCAGCCGGGACAGGGGGCTGGGCGGGGAGCTGTTTTTT
>TRBJ2-1|TRBV29-1|.|TRBD2
CSVGRGGADEQFF
TGCAGCGTGGGGCGCGGGGGGGCCGATGAGCAGTTCTTC
>TRBJ2-7|TRBV4-1|.|.
CASSQGAGVIYEQYF
TGCGCCAGCAGCCAAGGGGCAGGGGTAATCTACGAGCAGTACTTC
>TRBJ1-4|TRBV7-9|.|.
CASSPDRELTTPTNEKLFF
TGTGCCAGCAGCCCCGACAGAGAACTAACCACACCAACTAATGAAAAACTGTTTTTT
>TRBJ1-1|TRBV6-5|.|TRBD1
CASSSPTGRNTEAFF
TGTGCCAGCAGTTCCCCGACAGGGAGAAACACTGAAGCTTTCTTT
>TRBJ1-2|TRBV9|.|TRBD1
CASSFQGGYGYTF
TGTGCCAGCAGCTTCCAGGGGGGCTATGGCTACACCTTC
>TRBJ2-1|TRBV5-6|.|.
CASSLQNNEQFF
TGTGCCAGCAGCTTGCAGAACAATGAGCAGTTCTTC
>TRBJ1-1|TRBV7-9|.|TRBD1
CASSGTGVNTEAFF
TGTGCCAGCAGCGGGACAGGGGTTAACACTGAAGCTTTCTTT
>TRBJ1-1|TRBV7-2|few|.
CASSLVGADTEAFF
TGTGCCAGCAGCCTGGTTGGGGCAGACACTGAAGCTTTCTTT
>TRBJ1-4|TRBV10-3|.|.
CATRAAGQNEKLFF
TGTGCCACCCGGGCCGCGGGGCAAAATGAAAAACTGTTTTTT
>TRBJ2-7|TRBV19|.|.
CASSPTRATYEQYF
TGTGCCAGTAGTCCGACACGCGCCACCTACGAGCAGTACTTC
>TRBJ1-1|TRBV11-2|few|TRBD1
CASSLAPGGKTEAFF
TGTGCCAGCAGCTTAGCTCCAGGGGGCAAGACTGAAGCTTTCTTT
>TRBJ2-5|TRBV30|.|TRBD2
CAWSVGGGTSGKGETQYF
TGTGCCTGGAGTGTAGGAGGAGGGACTAGCGGTAAGGGAGAGACCCAGTACTTC
>TRBJ2-3|TRBV7-2|.|TRBD1
CASSLAPGTGFTQYF
TGTGCCAGCAGCTTAGCGCCCGGGACAGGGTTTACGCAGTATTTT
>TRBJ1-2|TRBV6-1|few|.
CASSEALRGYGYTF
TGTGCCAGCAGTGAAGCGCTCAGGGGCTATGGCTACACCTTC
>TRBJ1-1|TRBV6-5|.|TRBD1
CASSGQGTGTEAFF
TGTGCCAGCAGTGGACAGGGTACCGGGACTGAAGCTTTCTTT
>TRBJ1-5|TRBV7-9|.|.
CASSLEGGQPQHF
TGTGCCAGCAGCTTAGAAGGGGGTCAGCCCCAGCATTTT
>TRBJ2-2|TRBV29-1|few|.
CSVERVVGELFF
TGCAGCGTTGAAAGAGTGGTCGGGGAGCTGTTTTTT